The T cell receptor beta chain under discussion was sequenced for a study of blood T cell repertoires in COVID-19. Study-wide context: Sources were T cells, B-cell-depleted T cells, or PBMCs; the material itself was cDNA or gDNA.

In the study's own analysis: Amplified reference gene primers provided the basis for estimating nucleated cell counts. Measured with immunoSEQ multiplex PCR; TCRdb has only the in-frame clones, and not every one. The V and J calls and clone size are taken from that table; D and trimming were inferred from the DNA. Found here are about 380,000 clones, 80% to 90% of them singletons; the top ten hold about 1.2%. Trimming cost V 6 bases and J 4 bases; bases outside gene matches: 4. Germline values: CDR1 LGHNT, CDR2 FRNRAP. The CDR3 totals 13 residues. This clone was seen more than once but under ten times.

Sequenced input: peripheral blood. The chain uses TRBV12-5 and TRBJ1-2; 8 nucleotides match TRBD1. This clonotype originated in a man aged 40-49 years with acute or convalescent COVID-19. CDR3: CASGPTGAYGYTF. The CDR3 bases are TGTGCTAGTGGACCGACAGGGGCCTATGGCTACACCTTC.